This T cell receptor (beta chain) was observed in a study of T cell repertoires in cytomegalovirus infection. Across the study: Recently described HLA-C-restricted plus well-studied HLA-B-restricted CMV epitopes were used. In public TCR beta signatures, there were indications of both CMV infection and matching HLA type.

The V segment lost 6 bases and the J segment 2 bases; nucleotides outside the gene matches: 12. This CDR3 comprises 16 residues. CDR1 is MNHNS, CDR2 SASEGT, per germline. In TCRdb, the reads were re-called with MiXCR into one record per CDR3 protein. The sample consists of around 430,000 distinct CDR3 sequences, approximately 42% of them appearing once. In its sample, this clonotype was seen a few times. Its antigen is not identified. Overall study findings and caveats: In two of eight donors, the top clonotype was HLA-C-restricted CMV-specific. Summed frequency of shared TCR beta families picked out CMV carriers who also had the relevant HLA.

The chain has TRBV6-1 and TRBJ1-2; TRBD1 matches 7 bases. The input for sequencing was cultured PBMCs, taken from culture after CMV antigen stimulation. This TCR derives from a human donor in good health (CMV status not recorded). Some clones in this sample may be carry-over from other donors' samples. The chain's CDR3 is CASSRDSFSPNYGYTF. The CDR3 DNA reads TGTGCCAGCAGCCGGGACAGTTTTTCTCCGAACTATGGCTACACCTTC.